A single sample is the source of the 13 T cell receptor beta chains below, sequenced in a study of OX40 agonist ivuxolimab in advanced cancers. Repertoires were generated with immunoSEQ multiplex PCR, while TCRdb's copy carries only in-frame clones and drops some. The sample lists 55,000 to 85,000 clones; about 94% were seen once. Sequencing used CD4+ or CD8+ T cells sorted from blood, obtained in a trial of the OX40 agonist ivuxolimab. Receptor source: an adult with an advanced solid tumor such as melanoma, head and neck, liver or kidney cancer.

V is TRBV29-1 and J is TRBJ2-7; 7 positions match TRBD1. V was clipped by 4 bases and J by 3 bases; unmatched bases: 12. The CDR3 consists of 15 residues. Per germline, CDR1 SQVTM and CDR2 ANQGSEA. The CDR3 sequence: CSVGGGKAGGYEQYF. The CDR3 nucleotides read TGCAGCGTTGGAGGTGGAAAAGCAGGGGGCTACGAGCAGTACTTC.

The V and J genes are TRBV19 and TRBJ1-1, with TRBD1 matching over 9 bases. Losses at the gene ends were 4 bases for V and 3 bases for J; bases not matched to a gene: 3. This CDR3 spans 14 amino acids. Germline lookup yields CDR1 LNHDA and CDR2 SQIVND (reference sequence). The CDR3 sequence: CASSTRDRDTEAFF. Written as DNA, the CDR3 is TGTGCCAGTAGTACCCGGGACAGGGACACTGAAGCTTTCTTT.

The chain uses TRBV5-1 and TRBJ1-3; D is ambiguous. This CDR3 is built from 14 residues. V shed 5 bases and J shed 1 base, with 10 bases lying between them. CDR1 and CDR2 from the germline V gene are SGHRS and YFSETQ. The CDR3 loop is CASSFDLSGNTIYF. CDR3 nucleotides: TGCGCCAGCAGTTTCGATCTATCTGGAAACACCATATATTTT.

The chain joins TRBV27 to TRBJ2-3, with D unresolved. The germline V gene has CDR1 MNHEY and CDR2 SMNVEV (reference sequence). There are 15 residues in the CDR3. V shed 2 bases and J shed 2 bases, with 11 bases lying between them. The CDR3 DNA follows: TGTGCCAGCAGTTTACTTGGGCCTGACACAGATACGCAGTATTTT. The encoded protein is CASSLLGPDTDTQYF.

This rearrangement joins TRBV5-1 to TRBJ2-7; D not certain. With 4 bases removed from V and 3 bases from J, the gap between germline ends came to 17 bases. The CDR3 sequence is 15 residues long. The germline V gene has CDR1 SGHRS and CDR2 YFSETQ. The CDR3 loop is CASSPAPTPHYEQYF. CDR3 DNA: TGCGCCAGCAGCCCCGCGCCCACACCCCACTACGAGCAGTACTTC.

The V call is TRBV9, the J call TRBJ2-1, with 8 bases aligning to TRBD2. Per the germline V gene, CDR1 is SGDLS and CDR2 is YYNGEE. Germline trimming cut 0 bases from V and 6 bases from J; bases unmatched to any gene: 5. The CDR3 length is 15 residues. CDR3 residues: CASSVGVSGINEQFF. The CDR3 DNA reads TGTGCCAGCAGCGTAGGTGTTAGCGGGATCAATGAGCAGTTCTTC.

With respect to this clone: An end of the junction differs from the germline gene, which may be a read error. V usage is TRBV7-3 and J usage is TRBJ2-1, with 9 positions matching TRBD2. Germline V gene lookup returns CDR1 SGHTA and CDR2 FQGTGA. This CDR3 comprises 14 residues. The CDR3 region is CASSQGLAYDEQFF. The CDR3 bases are TGTGCCAGCAGCCAGGGACTAGCCTACGATGAGCAGTTCTTC.

As DNA, the CDR3 is TGCGCCAGCAGCCAAGAACGGATTGACGCACTGGGAGGGATCTACGAGCAGTACTTC. It specifies CASSQERIDALGGIYEQYF. The chain is built from TRBV4-1 and TRBJ2-7, with 7 bases aligning to TRBD2. Germline V gene sequence: CDR1 MGHRA, CDR2 YSYEKL. The CDR3 has 19 amino acids. With 0 bases clipped from V and 3 bases from J, the junction kept 17 bases outside the gene matches.

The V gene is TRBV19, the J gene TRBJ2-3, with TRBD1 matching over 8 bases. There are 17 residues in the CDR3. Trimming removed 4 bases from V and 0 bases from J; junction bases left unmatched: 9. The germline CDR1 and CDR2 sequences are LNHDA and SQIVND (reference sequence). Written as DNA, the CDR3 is TGTGCCAGTAGTAGACCCACGGGACAGGCGAGCACAGATACGCAGTATTTT. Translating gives CASSRPTGQASTDTQYF.

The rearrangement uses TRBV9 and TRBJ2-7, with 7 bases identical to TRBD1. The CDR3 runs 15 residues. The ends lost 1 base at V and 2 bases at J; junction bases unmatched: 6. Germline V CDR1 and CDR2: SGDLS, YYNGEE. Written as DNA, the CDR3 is TGTGCCAGCAGCGTATCCTCGGGACAGACCTACGAGCAGTACTTC. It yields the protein CASSVSSGQTYEQYF.

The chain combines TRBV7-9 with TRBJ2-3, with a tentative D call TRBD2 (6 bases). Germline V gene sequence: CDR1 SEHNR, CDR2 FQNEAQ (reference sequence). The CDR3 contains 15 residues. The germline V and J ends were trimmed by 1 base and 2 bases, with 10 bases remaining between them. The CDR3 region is CASSLGASDTDTQYF. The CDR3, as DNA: TGTGCCAGCAGCTTAGGGGCTAGCGACACAGATACGCAGTATTTT. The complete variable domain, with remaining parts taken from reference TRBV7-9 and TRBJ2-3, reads DTGVSQNPRHKITKRGQNVTFRCDPISEHNRLYWYRQTLGQGPEFLTYFQNEAQLEKSRLLSDRFSAERPKGSFSTLEIQRTEQGDSAMYLCASSLGASDTDTQYFGPGTRLTVL.

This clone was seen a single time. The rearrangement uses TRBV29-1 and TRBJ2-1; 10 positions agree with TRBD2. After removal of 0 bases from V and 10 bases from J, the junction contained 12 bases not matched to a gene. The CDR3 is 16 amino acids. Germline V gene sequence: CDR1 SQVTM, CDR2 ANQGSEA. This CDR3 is CSVEDLGASGGWEQFF. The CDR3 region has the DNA TGCAGCGTTGAAGATTTAGGGGCTAGCGGGGGTTGGGAGCAGTTCTTC.

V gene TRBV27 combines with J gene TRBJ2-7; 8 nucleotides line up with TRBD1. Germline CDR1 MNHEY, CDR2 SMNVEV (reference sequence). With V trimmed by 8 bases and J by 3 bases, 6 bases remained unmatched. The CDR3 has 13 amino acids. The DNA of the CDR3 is TGTGCCAGCCGGGCAGGGGGCGTCTACGAGCAGTACTTC. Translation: CASRAGGVYEQYF.